The sequence of this T cell receptor (beta chain) was determined in a study of identical twins. Study results and caveats: Beta out-of-frame sequences displayed a weaker excess of sharing between twins.

Germline CDR1 is SNHLY and CDR2 is FYNNEI. The CDR3 sequence is 12 residues long. V was shortened by 7 bases and J by 3 bases, with 9 bases between the two germline ends. As for this clonotype: As yet, its antigen is unknown.

Using its own MiXCR run on the 5' RACE reads, TCRdb lists one record per CDR3 protein. The sample records hundreds of thousands of distinct CDR3 sequences, 20% to 25% being singletons. A further study also used this sample, focusing on T cells expressing NK-cell markers.

The source is a woman between 18 and 29 years old in good health. The chain carries TRBV2 and TRBJ1-1; TRBD1 might be the D (6 bases). The specimen was CD4+ T cells sorted from blood. The CDR3 DNA follows: TGTGCCAGCATTAGACAGGACACTGAAGCTTTCTTT. As protein: CASIRQDTEAFF.